This T cell receptor beta chain comes out of a study of T cell responses to AZD1222 COVID-19 vaccine. The data were produced by immunoSEQ multiplex PCR, yet TCRdb's version contains in-frame clones alone and is incomplete. The sample has around 190,000 clones, about 90% seen once. V lost 1 base, J lost 0 bases, and 13 bases lay in between. The CDR3 has 18 residues. CDR1 SGHTA and CDR2 FQGNSA come from the germline V gene. Concerning this clone itself: The antigen is unknown.

Study outcomes and limitations: A rise in Spike-specific TCR breadth and depth followed two AZD1222 doses. Targets within unmutated variant regions were reportedly found for nearly half of spike-specific TCRs. The number of AZD1222 recipients seropositive at baseline was only six.

The source of this sequence is an adult who received the AZD1222 COVID-19 vaccine. Sequences were derived from peripheral blood, sampled 28 days after the second AZD1222 dose. V is TRBV7-2 and J is TRBJ2-6; tentatively, D is TRBD1 (6 bases). CDR3 protein: CASSLVLGANSGANVLTF. CDR3 DNA sequence: TGTGCCAGCAGCTTAGTGCTGGGGGCAAACTCTGGGGCCAACGTCCTGACTTTC.